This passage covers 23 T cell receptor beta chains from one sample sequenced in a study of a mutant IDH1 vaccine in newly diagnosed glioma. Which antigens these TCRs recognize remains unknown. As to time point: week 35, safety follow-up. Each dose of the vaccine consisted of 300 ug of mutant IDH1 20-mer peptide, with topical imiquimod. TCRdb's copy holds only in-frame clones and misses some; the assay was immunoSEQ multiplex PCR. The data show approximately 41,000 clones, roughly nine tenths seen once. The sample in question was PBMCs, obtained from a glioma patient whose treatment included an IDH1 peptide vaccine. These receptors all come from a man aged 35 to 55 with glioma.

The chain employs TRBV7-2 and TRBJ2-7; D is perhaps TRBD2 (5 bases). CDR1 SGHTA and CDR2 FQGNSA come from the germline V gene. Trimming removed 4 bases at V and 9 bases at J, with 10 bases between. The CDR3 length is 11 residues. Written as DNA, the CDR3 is TGTGCCAGCAGCTCCGAGGGTGGGCAGTACTTC. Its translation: CASSSEGGQYF.

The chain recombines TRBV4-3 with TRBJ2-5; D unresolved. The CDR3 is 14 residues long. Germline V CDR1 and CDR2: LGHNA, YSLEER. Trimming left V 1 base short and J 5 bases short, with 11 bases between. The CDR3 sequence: CASSQGVRSETQYF. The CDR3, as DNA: TGCGCCAGCAGCCAAGGGGTTAGATCGGAGACCCAGTACTTC.

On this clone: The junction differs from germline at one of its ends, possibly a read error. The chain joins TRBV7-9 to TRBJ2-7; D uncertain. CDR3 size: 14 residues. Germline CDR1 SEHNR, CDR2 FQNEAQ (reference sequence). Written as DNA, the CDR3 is TGTGCCGGCAGCTTAAGTGGGTTTTCCTACGAGCAGTACTTC. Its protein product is CAGSLSGFSYEQYF.

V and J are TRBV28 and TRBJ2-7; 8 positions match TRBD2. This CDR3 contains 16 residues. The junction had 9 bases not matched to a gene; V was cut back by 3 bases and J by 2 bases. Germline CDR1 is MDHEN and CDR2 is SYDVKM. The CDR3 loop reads CASSFQGTRPPYEQYV. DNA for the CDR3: TGTGCCAGCAGTTTTCAAGGGACTAGGCCACCCTACGAGCAGTACGTC.

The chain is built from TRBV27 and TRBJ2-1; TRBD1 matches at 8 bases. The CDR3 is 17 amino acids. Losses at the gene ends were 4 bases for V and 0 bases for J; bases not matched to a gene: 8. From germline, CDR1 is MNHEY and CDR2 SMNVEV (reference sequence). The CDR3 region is CASSSKRTGSSYNEQFF. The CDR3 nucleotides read TGTGCCAGCAGTTCCAAGAGGACAGGGAGCTCCTACAATGAGCAGTTCTTC.

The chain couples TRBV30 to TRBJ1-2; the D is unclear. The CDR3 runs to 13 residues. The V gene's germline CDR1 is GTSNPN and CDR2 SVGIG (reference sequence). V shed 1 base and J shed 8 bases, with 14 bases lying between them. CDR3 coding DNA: TGTGCCTGGAGTGGTGTCCTACGGGAGGGCTACACCTTC. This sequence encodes CAWSGVLREGYTF.

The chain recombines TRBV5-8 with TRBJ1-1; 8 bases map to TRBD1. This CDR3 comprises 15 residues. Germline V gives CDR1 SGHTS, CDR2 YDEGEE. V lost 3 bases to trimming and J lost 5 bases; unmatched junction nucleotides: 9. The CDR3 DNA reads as TGTGCCAGCAGCTCGGACCGGGACAGGAATACTGAAGCTTTCTTT. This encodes CASSSDRDRNTEAFF.

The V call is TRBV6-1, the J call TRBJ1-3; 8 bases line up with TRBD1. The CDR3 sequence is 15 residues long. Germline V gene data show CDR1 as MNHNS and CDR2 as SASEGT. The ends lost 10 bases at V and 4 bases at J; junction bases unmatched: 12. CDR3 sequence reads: CATVVTGAIGNTIYF. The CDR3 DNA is TGTGCCACCGTAGTGACAGGGGCCATCGGAAACACCATATATTTT.

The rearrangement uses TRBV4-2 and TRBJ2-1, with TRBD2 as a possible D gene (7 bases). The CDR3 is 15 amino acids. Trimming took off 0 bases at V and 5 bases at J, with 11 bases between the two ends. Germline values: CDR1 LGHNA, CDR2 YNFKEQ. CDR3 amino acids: CASSQDRGGHNEQFF. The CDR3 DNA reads TGTGCCAGCAGCCAAGATAGGGGGGGCCACAATGAGCAGTTCTTC.

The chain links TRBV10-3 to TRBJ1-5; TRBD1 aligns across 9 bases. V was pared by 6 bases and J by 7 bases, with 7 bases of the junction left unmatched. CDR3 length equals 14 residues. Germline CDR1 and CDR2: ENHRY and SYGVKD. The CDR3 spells CAIRPGTGNQPQHF. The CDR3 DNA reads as TGTGCCATCAGACCGGGGACAGGGAACCAGCCCCAGCATTTT.

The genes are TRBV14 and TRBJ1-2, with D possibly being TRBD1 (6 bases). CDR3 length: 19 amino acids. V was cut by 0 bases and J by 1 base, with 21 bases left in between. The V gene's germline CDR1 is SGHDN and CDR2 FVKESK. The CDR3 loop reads CASSQDKGTGRPHNYGYTF. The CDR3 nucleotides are TGTGCCAGCAGCCAAGATAAAGGAACAGGGCGCCCTCATAACTATGGCTACACCTTC.

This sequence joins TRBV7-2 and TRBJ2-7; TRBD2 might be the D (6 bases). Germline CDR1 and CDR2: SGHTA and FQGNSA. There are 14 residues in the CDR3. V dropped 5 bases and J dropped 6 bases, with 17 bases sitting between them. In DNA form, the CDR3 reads TGTGCCAGCAGCCTTGGGCTAGCGTCCCTCGAGCAGTACTTC. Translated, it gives CASSLGLASLEQYF.

The CDR3 reads CASTRREASTDTQYF. CDR3 DNA sequence: TGTGCCAGTACCCGGAGGGAGGCCTCCACAGATACGCAGTATTTT. V and J are TRBV19 and TRBJ2-3; tentatively, D is TRBD2 (6 bases). The CDR3 runs to 15 residues. In germline, CDR1 is LNHDA, CDR2 SQIVND (reference sequence). V was trimmed by 7 bases and J by 2 bases, leaving 16 bases between them. Full variable domain (rest looked up from reference TRBV19 and TRBJ2-3): DGGITQSPKYLFRKEGQNVTLSCEQNLNHDAMYWYRQDPGQGLRLIYYSQIVNDFQKGDIAEGYSVSREKKESFPLTVTSAQKNPTAFYLCASTRREASTDTQYFGPGTRLTVL.

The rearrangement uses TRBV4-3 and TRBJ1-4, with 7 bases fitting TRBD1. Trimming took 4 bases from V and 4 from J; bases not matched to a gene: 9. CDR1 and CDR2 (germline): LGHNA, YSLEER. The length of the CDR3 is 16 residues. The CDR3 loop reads CASSLRAGGINEKLFF. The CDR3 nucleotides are TGCGCCAGCAGCCTTCGGGCAGGGGGTATTAATGAAAAACTGTTTTTT.

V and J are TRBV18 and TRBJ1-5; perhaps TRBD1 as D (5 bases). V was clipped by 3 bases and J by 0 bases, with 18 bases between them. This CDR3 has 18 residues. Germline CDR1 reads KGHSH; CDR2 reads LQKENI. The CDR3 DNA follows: TGTGCCAGCTCACCGTCGAATGCAGGGCCCGGTAGCAATCAGCCCCAGCATTTT. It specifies CASSPSNAGPGSNQPQHF.

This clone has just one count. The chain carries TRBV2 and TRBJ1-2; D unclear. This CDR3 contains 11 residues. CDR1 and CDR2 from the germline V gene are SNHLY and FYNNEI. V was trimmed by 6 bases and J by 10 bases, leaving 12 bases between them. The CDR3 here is CASRLFGSYTF. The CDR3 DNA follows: TGTGCCAGCAGGCTTTTTGGGTCCTACACCTTC.

The CDR3 reads CASSPSVNTGELFF. CDR3 sequence (DNA): TGTGCCAGCAGCCCTAGCGTTAACACCGGGGAGCTGTTTTTT. J is TRBJ2-2 and V is TRBV7-2; maybe TRBD2 (6 bases). Germline V CDR1 and CDR2: SGHTA, FQGNSA. Between the trimmed V and J ends, which lost 5 bases and 2 bases, there was a span of 9 bases. The CDR3 consists of 14 residues.

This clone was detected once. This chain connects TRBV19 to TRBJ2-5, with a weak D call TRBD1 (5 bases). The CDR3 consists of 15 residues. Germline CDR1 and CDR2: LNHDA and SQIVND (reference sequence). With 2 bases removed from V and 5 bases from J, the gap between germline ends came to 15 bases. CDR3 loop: CASSITGRARETQYF. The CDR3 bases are TGTGCCAGTAGTATAACCGGCAGGGCACGGGAGACCCAGTACTTC.

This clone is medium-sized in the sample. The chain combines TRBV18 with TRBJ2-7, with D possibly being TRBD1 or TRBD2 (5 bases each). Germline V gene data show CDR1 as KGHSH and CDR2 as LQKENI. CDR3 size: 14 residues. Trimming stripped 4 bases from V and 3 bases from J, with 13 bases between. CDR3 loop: CASSLGVGSYEQYV. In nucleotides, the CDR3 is TGTGCCAGCTCACTGGGGGTTGGGAGCTACGAGCAGTACGTC.

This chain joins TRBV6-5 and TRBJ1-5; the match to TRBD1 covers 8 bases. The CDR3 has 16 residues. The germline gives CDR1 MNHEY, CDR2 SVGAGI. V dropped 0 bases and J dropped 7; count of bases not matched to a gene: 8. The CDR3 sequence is CASSYSGITGGQPQHF. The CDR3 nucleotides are TGTGCCAGCAGTTACTCGGGGATAACAGGGGGGCAGCCCCAGCATTTT.

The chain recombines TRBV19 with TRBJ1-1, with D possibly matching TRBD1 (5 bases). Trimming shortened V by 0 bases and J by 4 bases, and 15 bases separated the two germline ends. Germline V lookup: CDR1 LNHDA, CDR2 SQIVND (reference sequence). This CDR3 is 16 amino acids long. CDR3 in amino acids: CASSIDLGDYFTEAFF. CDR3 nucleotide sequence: TGTGCCAGTAGTATAGATCTGGGGGATTATTTCACTGAAGCTTTCTTT. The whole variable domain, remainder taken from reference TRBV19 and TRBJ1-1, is DGGITQSPKYLFRKEGQNVTLSCEQNLNHDAMYWYRQDPGQGLRLIYYSQIVNDFQKGDIAEGYSVSREKKESFPLTVTSAQKNPTAFYLCASSIDLGDYFTEAFFGQGTRLTVV.

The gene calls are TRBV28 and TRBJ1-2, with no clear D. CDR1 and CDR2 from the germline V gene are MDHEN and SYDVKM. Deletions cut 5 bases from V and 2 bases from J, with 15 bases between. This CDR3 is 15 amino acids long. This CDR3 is CASSATWTGNYGYTF. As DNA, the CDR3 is TGTGCCAGCAGTGCGACCTGGACGGGGAACTATGGCTACACCTTC.

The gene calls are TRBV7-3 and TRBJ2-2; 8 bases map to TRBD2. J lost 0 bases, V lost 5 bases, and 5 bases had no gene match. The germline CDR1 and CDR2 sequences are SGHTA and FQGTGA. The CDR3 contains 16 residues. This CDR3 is CASSLTSGANTGELFF. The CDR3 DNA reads TGTGCCAGCAGCCTTACTAGCGGTGCGAACACCGGGGAGCTGTTTTTT.